These T cell receptor beta chains were read from a single sample in a study of blood T cell repertoires in COVID-19. Generated by immunoSEQ multiplex PCR, the TCRdb table keeps only in-frame clones and is missing some. Here the sample spans tens of thousands of clones, roughly nine tenths being singletons. The sequenced sample consisted of peripheral blood. These receptors all come from a human donor with acute or convalescent COVID-19. The donor label of this sample is uncertain. The CDR3 runs from the conserved cysteine through the conserved F or W. The order of the fields is clone size, J gene, V gene, D gene, CDR3 DNA, CDR3 protein. D genes are given only for firm matches. Clone sizes are given selectively: once, few, many, or a class where the clone is expanded.

NA TRBJ1-3 TRBV6-6 NA TGTGCCAGCAGTCCTGGCTGGTCTTTCGTCTCTGGAAACACCATATATTTT CASSPGWSFVSGNTIYF
NA TRBJ2-3 TRBV19 TRBD1 TGTGCCAGTACCGAGGGGGCAACCTCAGATACGCAGTATTTT CASTEGATSDTQYF
NA TRBJ2-3 TRBV4-1 NA TGCGCCAGCAGCCAAGAAACCCCGGGGGGCCTTACGAGCACAGATACGCAGTATTTT CASSQETPGGLTSTDTQYF
NA TRBJ1-2 TRBV25-1 TRBD1 TGTGCCAGCAGTGACACAGGGGTTCCTGGCTACACCTTC CASSDTGVPGYTF
NA TRBJ2-7 TRBV2 TRBD1 TGTGCCAGCAGTAACAGGGGTCCGGCGCACGAGCAGTACTTC CASSNRGPAHEQYF
NA TRBJ2-2 TRBV28 NA TGTGCCAGCAGTCTCTGGACAGTTACGAACACCGGGGAGCTGTTTTTT CASSLWTVTNTGELFF
NA TRBJ2-2 TRBV7-9 NA TGTGCCAGCAGCTTAAGCACGGGGCGGGGCAGCGGGGAGCTGTTTTTT CASSLSTGRGSGELFF
NA TRBJ2-7 TRBV18 TRBD2 TGTGCCAGCTCACCTCCTCTAGCGGGAGCCTACGAGCAGTACTTC CASSPPLAGAYEQYF
few TRBJ1-2 TRBV6-1 TRBD1 TGTGCCAGCAGTGAATCAGGGGGGTGGGATGGCTACACCTTC CASSESGGWDGYTF
once TRBJ2-7 TRBV9 TRBD2 TGTGCCAGCAGCGTAGCTGAACTAGCGGAAACCTACGAGCAGTACTTC CASSVAELAETYEQYF
few TRBJ1-1 TRBV5-1 TRBD1 TGCGCCAGCAGCAGGGACAGGGGTAGGGCCACTGAAGCTTTCTTT CASSRDRGRATEAFF
NA TRBJ1-3 TRBV5-1 NA TGCGCCAGCAGCTTGGGACAGCTAGGCTCTGGAAACACCATATATTTT CASSLGQLGSGNTIYF
NA TRBJ2-3 TRBV5-6 NA TGTGCCAGCAGGCCTGCAGCGGTCTATTCTGGAGATACGCAGTATTTT CASRPAAVYSGDTQYF
NA TRBJ2-2 TRBV9 TRBD2 TGTGCCAGCAGCGCTAGCGGGGGAAACACCGGGGAGCTGTTTTTT CASSASGGNTGELFF
NA TRBJ1-2 TRBV10-3 TRBD1 TGTGCCACACTACAGGGGGCAGGCTATGGCTACACCTTC CATLQGAGYGYTF
NA TRBJ2-1 TRBV19 TRBD1 TGTGCCAGTACCCGAACAGGGGGTCCGCTCAATGAGCAGTTCTTC CASTRTGGPLNEQFF
NA TRBJ2-5 TRBV2 TRBD1 TGTGCCACCACTAGAGACAGGGCTGAAGAGACCCAGTACTTC CATTRDRAEETQYF
NA TRBJ2-5 TRBV5-1 TRBD1 TGCGCCAGCAGCTTGGGGACAGGGACCCAAGAGACCCAGTACTTC CASSLGTGTQETQYF
NA TRBJ2-5 TRBV28 NA TGTGCCAGCAGTTTATCGCAAAGGGGCCAAGAGACCCAGTACTTC CASSLSQRGQETQYF
NA TRBJ2-2 TRBV15 NA TGTGCCACCAGCAGAGATGCCGGCGGGGTGATGCACACCGGGGAGCTGTTTTTT CATSRDAGGVMHTGELFF
once TRBJ1-1 TRBV10-3 NA TGTGCCATCAGTGAGTTTACAGGGTTTTTGGGGAACACTGAAGCTTTCTTT CAISEFTGFLGNTEAFF
once TRBJ2-1 TRBV5-8 TRBD2 TGTGCCAGCAGCGCGCGAGGACTAGCGCAATCCTACAATGAGCAGTTCTTC CASSARGLAQSYNEQFF
NA TRBJ2-1 TRBV6-1 NA TGTGCCAGCAGTGAATACAGACAGGATGAGCAGTTCTTC CASSEYRQDEQFF
NA TRBJ2-3 TRBV5-4 TRBD2 TGTGCCAGCAGCCTGAGACTAGCGGGGGGAAGCACAGATACGCAGTATTTT CASSLRLAGGSTDTQYF
NA TRBJ2-3 TRBV11-2 NA TGTGCCAGCAGCTTAACGTTCAGTAGCACAGATACGCAGTATTTT CASSLTFSSTDTQYF
NA TRBJ1-5 TRBV29-1 NA TGCAGCGTGAAGGACTCAGGGGGCAATCAGCCCCAGCATTTT CSVKDSGGNQPQHF
NA TRBJ1-2 TRBV20-1 NA TGCAGTGCTAGTGAACAGGGAAACTATGGCTACACCTTC CSASEQGNYGYTF
NA TRBJ2-1 TRBV27 TRBD2 TGTGCCAGCAGTTCCGGGACTAGCAATAGGAATGAGCAGTTCTTC CASSSGTSNRNEQFF
NA TRBJ2-2 TRBV3-1/TRBV3-2 TRBD1 TGTGCCAGCAGCCAAGGTTTGAGGGGGCTAGCCGGGGAGCTGTTTTTT CASSQGLRGLAGELFF
NA TRBJ1-4 TRBV5-4 TRBD1 TGTGCCAGCAGCAGAGGACAGGCGGTTAATGAAAAACTGTTTTTT CASSRGQAVNEKLFF
NA TRBJ1-1 TRBV5-1 TRBD1 TGCGCCAGCAGCCCGACAGGGTGGGACACTGAAGCTTTCTTT CASSPTGWDTEAFF
NA TRBJ2-5 TRBV6-5 NA TGTGCCAGCAAGGTGCCGGGCCAAGAGACCCAGTACTTC CASKVPGQETQYF
NA TRBJ2-1 TRBV7-2 TRBD2 TGTGCCAGCAGCCATGGACTAGCGGGAGGGGCGCAGTTCTTC CASSHGLAGGAQFF
NA TRBJ2-1 TRBV18 NA TGTGCCAGCTCACCCCCCATAGCCTCCCCCTCCTACAATGAGCAGTTCTTC CASSPPIASPSYNEQFF
NA TRBJ2-7 TRBV7-3 NA TGTGCCAGCAGCCTCTCCCGACGGAGCTACGAGCAGTACTTC CASSLSRRSYEQYF
NA TRBJ1-2 TRBV18 NA TGTGCCAGCTCACCCACAGGGCCCTATGGCTACACCTTC CASSPTGPYGYTF
NA TRBJ1-3 TRBV5-1 NA TGCGCCAGCAGCTTGTTCCCCTCGCGGAACACCATATATTTT CASSLFPSRNTIYF
NA TRBJ2-1 TRBV18 TRBD1 TGTGCCAGCTCACCCAGACAGGGTTCCTACAATGAGCAGTTCTTC CASSPRQGSYNEQFF
medium-sized TRBJ2-1 TRBV7-8 TRBD2 TGTGCCAGCAGCTTGCCCCTAGCGGGAACGACCAATGAGCAGTTCTTC CASSLPLAGTTNEQFF
NA TRBJ1-4 TRBV11-2 NA TGTGCCAGCAGCTTCACAGGGTTTGGTGAAAAACTGTTTTTT CASSFTGFGEKLFF
NA TRBJ2-5 TRBV30 TRBD1 TGTGCCTTCGGACAGGGGCGAGAGACCCAGTACTTC CAFGQGRETQYF
NA TRBJ2-5 TRBV10-3 NA TGTGCCATCAGTGGTGTGGCACAAGAGACCCAGTACTTC CAISGVAQETQYF
NA TRBJ1-4 TRBV6-5 TRBD1 TGTGCCAGCAGTTACGTACAGGGGGCGACTAATGAAAAACTGTTTTTT CASSYVQGATNEKLFF
NA TRBJ1-1 TRBV7-2 TRBD1 TGTGCCAGCAGCTTAATCGGGACAGGGGGCACTGAAGCTTTCTTT CASSLIGTGGTEAFF